A single sample is the source of the 4 T cell receptor beta chains below, sequenced in a study of shared clonotypes between healthy human individuals. This table comes from immunoSEQ multiplex PCR, and its TCRdb copy is limited to in-frame clones, with some not included. Counted here are about 2.4 million clones, just over 90% occurring once; the ten biggest clones make up roughly 0.15%. The sample was naive CD4+ T cells sorted from blood. Regarding subset: CD45RA+ positively selected. The receptors derive from a man younger than 30 in good health.

J is TRBJ2-2 and V is TRBV6-1; TRBD1 matches at 11 bases. CDR1 MNHNS and CDR2 SASEGT come from the germline V gene. Trimming removed 10 bases from V and 8 bases from J; junction bases left unmatched: 9. CDR3 length: 14 residues. The CDR3 protein is CATNGQGAWGELFF. The CDR3 DNA is TGTGCCACTAACGGACAGGGGGCGTGGGGGGAGCTGTTTTTT.

This rearrangement joins TRBV19 to TRBJ2-3, with D perhaps TRBD2 (5 bases). V shed 5 bases and J shed 1 base, with 10 bases lying between them. This CDR3 is built from 14 residues. Germline V gene sequence: CDR1 LNHDA, CDR2 SQIVND (reference sequence). This CDR3 reads CASSLGGRTDTQYF. CDR3 DNA: TGTGCCAGTAGTCTCGGAGGCCGCACAGATACGCAGTATTTT.

This chain connects TRBV9 to TRBJ2-5; D is undetermined. The CDR3 loop spans 16 amino acids. V lost 0 bases and J 5 bases, leaving 17 bases between the germline ends. Germline V lookup: CDR1 SGDLS, CDR2 YYNGEE. The chain's CDR3 is CASSVGAADERETQYF. The CDR3 coding sequence is TGTGCCAGCAGCGTAGGGGCGGCGGACGAGCGTGAGACCCAGTACTTC.

The chain carries TRBV7-9 and TRBJ1-1; 11 bases map to TRBD1. From germline, CDR1 is SEHNR and CDR2 FQNEAQ (reference sequence). The CDR3 consists of 13 residues. Unmatched junction bases numbered 7, after V lost 5 bases and J lost 11 bases. Here the CDR3 reads CASSQRDRGFAFF. For the CDR3, the DNA is TGTGCCAGCAGCCAGAGGGACAGGGGGTTTGCTTTCTTT.